Shown below are 26 T cell receptor beta chains from a single sample sequenced in a study of technical replicates of blood from a handful of donors. Sequencing was performed with immunoSEQ multiplex PCR; in TCRdb, only in-frame clones are kept and a portion is missing. Among approximately 92,000 clones, about 95% were seen once, and the ten largest hold around 0.21%. The sample comprised T cells isolated from PBMCs. These receptors were collected from a human donor in good health.

V and J are TRBV9 and TRBJ1-2; D unclear. Trimming took 3 bases from V and 6 from J, leaving 15 bases between them. Germline V gene lookup returns CDR1 SGDLS and CDR2 YYNGEE. The CDR3 extends over 14 amino acids. DNA of the CDR3: TGTGCCAGCAGCGACCCCCCCGGGAGGGATGGCTACACCTTC. It yields the protein CASSDPPGRDGYTF.

The V and J genes are TRBV5-6 and TRBJ1-2, with D hard to call. Deletions cut 1 base from V and 0 bases from J, with 7 bases between. The germline CDR1 and CDR2 sequences are SGHDT and YYEEEE. This CDR3 spans 14 amino acids. CDR3 sequence: CASSLPGTNYGYTF. CDR3 DNA: TGTGCCAGCAGCTTGCCGGGGACTAACTATGGCTACACCTTC. The whole variable domain, remainder taken from reference TRBV5-6 and TRBJ1-2, is DAGVTQSPTHLIKTRGQQVTLRCSPKSGHDTVSWYQQALGQGPQFIFQYYEEEERQRGNFPDRFSGHQFPNYSSELNVNALLLGDSALYLCASSLPGTNYGYTFGSGTRLTVV.

This sequence joins TRBV7-9 and TRBJ1-4, with TRBD1 matching over 7 bases. This CDR3 is 15 amino acids long. V trimming: 0 bases; J trimming: 6 bases; junction bases outside the gene matches: 4. Germline CDR1 reads SEHNR; CDR2 reads FQNEAQ (reference sequence). The CDR3 DNA is TGTGCCAGCAGCTTAGCAGGGGGCGCACATGAAAAACTGTTTTTT. Protein product: CASSLAGGAHEKLFF.

The CDR3: CASSLQGARNTGELFF. CDR3 nucleotides: TGTGCCAGCAGCTTACAGGGGGCGAGGAACACCGGGGAGCTGTTTTTT. V and J are TRBV7-3 and TRBJ2-2; 8 nucleotides match TRBD1. Germline-derived CDR1 and CDR2 are SGHTA and FQGTGA. V gave up 2 bases and J gave up 1 base; unmatched junction bases: 3. The CDR3 consists of 16 residues.

The CDR3, as DNA: TGTGCCAGTAGTATAGGGACAGCCAGACGCAAGGAGGCAACTAATGAAAAACTGTTTTTT. Its protein product is CASSIGTARRKEATNEKLFF. J is TRBJ1-4 and V is TRBV19; TRBD1 is a possible D gene (6 bases). Trimming cost V 1 base and J 0 bases, with 21 bases left between them. Germline V gene lookup returns CDR1 LNHDA and CDR2 SQIVND (reference sequence). CDR3 length equals 20 residues.

This sequence joins TRBV5-1 and TRBJ2-2, with D tentatively TRBD1 (6 bases). The germline CDR1 and CDR2 sequences are SGHRS and YFSETQ. There are 16 residues in the CDR3. V was pared by 4 bases and J by 4 bases, with 17 bases between. In nucleotides, the CDR3 is TGCGCCAGCAGCCCGGAGGTGGGGGCAGGCACCGGGGAGCTGTTTTTT. Its translation: CASSPEVGAGTGELFF. Full variable domain (remainder filled in from reference TRBV5-1 and TRBJ2-2): KAGVTQTPRYLIKTRGQQVTLSCSPISGHRSVSWYQQTPGQGLQFLFEYFSETQRNKGNFPGRFSGRQFSNSRSEMNVSTLELGDSALYLCASSPEVGAGTGELFFGEGSRLTVL.

The chain employs TRBV2 and TRBJ2-3; TRBD1 agrees at 7 bases. The CDR3 loop spans 14 amino acids. Germline trimming cut 7 bases from V and 2 bases from J; bases unmatched to any gene: 6. Looked up from germline, CDR1 is SNHLY and CDR2 is FYNNEI. In nucleotides, the CDR3 is TGTGCCAGCACCAGGGACAGATACACAGATACGCAGTATTTT. It encodes CASTRDRYTDTQYF. Full variable domain (remainder filled in from reference TRBV2 and TRBJ2-3): EPEVTQTPSHQVTQMGQEVILRCVPISNHLYFYWYRQILGQKVEFLVSFYNNEISEKSEIFDDQFSVERPDGSNFTLKIRSTKLEDSAMYFCASTRDRYTDTQYFGPGTRLTVL.

This chain connects TRBV5-5 to TRBJ1-2; D remains ambiguous. Germline V gene sequence: CDR1 SGHKS, CDR2 YYEKEE (reference sequence). V was pared by 0 bases and J by 7 bases, with 10 bases between. The CDR3 covers 13 residues. The CDR3 DNA is TGTGCCAGCAGCTTGGAGGGAGTGGGTGGCTACACCTTC. Its translation: CASSLEGVGGYTF.

The chain is built from TRBV10-3 and TRBJ1-4, with 9 bases matching TRBD1. Germline-derived CDR1 and CDR2 are ENHRY and SYGVKD. CDR3 size: 16 residues. Trimming at V came to 4 bases and at J to 8 bases, leaving 11 bases not matched to a gene. This CDR3 is CAISANRGDRVEKLFF. DNA of the CDR3: TGTGCCATCAGTGCTAATCGGGGGGACAGGGTCGAAAAACTGTTTTTT.

The chain is built from TRBV30 and TRBJ2-2; D unclear. The germline gives CDR1 GTSNPN, CDR2 SVGIG (reference sequence). V lost 5 bases and J 5 bases, leaving 15 bases between the germline ends. The CDR3 is 14 amino acids. CDR3 residues: CAWARLVGTGELFF. CDR3 nucleotides: TGTGCCTGGGCCCGGCTAGTCGGGACCGGGGAGCTGTTTTTT.

V usage is TRBV7-2 and J usage is TRBJ2-3, with 8 positions matching TRBD2. V lost 5 bases to trimming and J lost 0 bases; unmatched junction nucleotides: 4. This CDR3 contains 15 residues. In germline, CDR1 is SGHTA, CDR2 FQGNSA. CDR3 loop: CASSPSSGSTDTQYF. The DNA of the CDR3 is TGTGCCAGCAGCCCATCTAGCGGGAGCACAGATACGCAGTATTTT. Filled out from reference TRBV7-2 and TRBJ2-3, the complete variable domain reads GAGVSQSPSNKVTEKGKDVELRCDPISGHTALYWYRQSLGQGLEFLIYFQGNSAPDKSGLPSDRFSAERTGGSVSTLTIQRTQQEDSAVYLCASSPSSGSTDTQYFGPGTRLTVL.

In nucleotides, the CDR3 is TGCGCCAGCAGCTTCGGGGGGGGCCTCTCCTACAATGAGCAGTTCTTC. Residues: CASSFGGGLSYNEQFF. This sequence joins TRBV5-1 and TRBJ2-1; the match to TRBD2 covers 8 bases. Trimming at V came to 2 bases and at J to 0 bases, leaving 4 bases not matched to a gene. Germline V lookup: CDR1 SGHRS, CDR2 YFSETQ. There are 16 residues in the CDR3.

The CDR3 is CASRGTGLAGGEQFF. In DNA, the CDR3 is TGTGCCAGCAGGGGGACGGGACTAGCGGGAGGGGAGCAGTTCTTC. V usage is TRBV6-1 and J usage is TRBJ2-1, with 16 bases that match TRBD2. Per germline, CDR1 MNHNS and CDR2 SASEGT. The ends lost 6 bases at V and 10 bases at J; junction bases unmatched: 6. There are 15 residues in the CDR3.

V gene TRBV7-8 combines with J gene TRBJ1-1, with TRBD1 matching 8 bases. The CDR3 has 13 amino acids. The germline CDR1 and CDR2 sequences are SGHVS and FQNEAQ. With 6 bases clipped from V and 5 bases from J, the junction kept 5 bases outside the gene matches. The CDR3 reads CASRDRGKTEAFF. The DNA for the CDR3 is TGTGCCAGCAGAGACAGGGGAAAAACTGAAGCTTTCTTT.

The sample holds one count of this clone. The J gene is TRBJ2-1, the V gene TRBV2, with TRBD1 as a possible D gene (5 bases). CDR1 and CDR2 (germline): SNHLY, FYNNEI. The V and J ends lost 4 bases and 4 bases respectively, with 5 bases between them. The CDR3 has 12 residues. CDR3 DNA sequence: TGTGCCAGCAGTGGACAGTACAATGAGCAGTTCTTC. Translating it yields CASSGQYNEQFF.

The J gene is TRBJ2-5, the V gene TRBV5-8; TRBD2 might be the D (5 bases). Germline V gene sequence: CDR1 SGHTS, CDR2 YDEGEE. The CDR3 runs to 13 residues. Trimming pared 6 bases from V and 2 bases from J, leaving 11 bases between. CDR3 amino acids: CASTFWEQETQYF. CDR3 DNA: TGTGCCAGCACCTTTTGGGAGCAAGAGACCCAGTACTTC.

The chain recombines TRBV7-3 with TRBJ1-1; D uncertain. The V end lost 0 bases, the J end lost 1 base, and 6 bases lay between the germline ends. Germline V gene lookup returns CDR1 SGHTA and CDR2 FQGTGA. CDR3 length equals 14 residues. CDR3 bases: TGTGCCAGCAGCTTAACACCCGGGAACACTGAAGCTTTCTTT. It encodes CASSLTPGNTEAFF.

This chain joins TRBV18 and TRBJ1-1; possibly TRBD1 for D (6 bases). V was clipped by 3 bases and J by 3 bases, with 14 bases between them. Germline assignment: CDR1 KGHSH and CDR2 LQKENI. The CDR3 is 15 amino acids. CDR3: CASSPGTRLDTEAFF. CDR3 bases: TGTGCCAGCTCACCGGGGACACGTCTTGACACTGAAGCTTTCTTT.

V is TRBV27 and J is TRBJ2-7; 15 bases map to TRBD2. After removal of 5 bases from V and 2 bases from J, the junction contained 1 base not matched to a gene. The germline V gene has CDR1 MNHEY and CDR2 SMNVEV (reference sequence). The CDR3 has 15 amino acids. CDR3 loop: CASSGTSGRTYEQYF. The CDR3 coding sequence is TGTGCCAGCAGTGGGACTAGCGGGAGGACCTACGAGCAGTACTTC.

The chain uses TRBV2 and TRBJ2-5, with a tentative D call TRBD1 (6 bases). Trimming removed 7 bases at V and 1 base at J, with 10 bases between. The CDR3 contains 13 residues. CDR1 SNHLY and CDR2 FYNNEI come from the germline V gene. The CDR3 region has the DNA TGTGCCAGCACCCAGGGGAGCCAAGAGACCCAGTACTTC. This encodes CASTQGSQETQYF.

The chain carries TRBV2 and TRBJ2-2; the match to TRBD2 covers 7 bases. Germline-derived CDR1 and CDR2 are SNHLY and FYNNEI. J was trimmed by 1 base and V by 8 bases; bases with no gene match: 4. The length of the CDR3 is 14 residues. The CDR3 spells CASDKRENTGELFF. CDR3 in DNA: TGTGCCAGCGACAAGCGGGAGAACACCGGGGAGCTGTTTTTT.

Points on this clone: A junction end diverges from the germline sequence, so it may reflect a read error. This rearrangement joins TRBV7-7 to TRBJ2-7; D is possibly TRBD1 (6 bases). This CDR3 has 15 residues. Per germline, CDR1 SSHAT and CDR2 FNYEAQ (reference sequence). In DNA form, the CDR3 reads TGTGCTAGCAGCTTATGGTGGGGGCCGGACTACGAGCAGTACTTC. As protein: CASSLWWGPDYEQYF.

The chain recombines TRBV10-1 with TRBJ2-3; TRBD2 aligns across 7 bases. The germline gives CDR1 WNHNN, CDR2 SYGVQD (reference sequence). The CDR3 totals 17 residues. J gave up 6 bases and V 1 base, and 13 bases lay outside the gene matches. Written as DNA, the CDR3 is TGCGCCAGCAGTGAGTTGGGGAAGGGCTTGGGAGGGGATACGCAGTATTTT. This encodes CASSELGKGLGGDTQYF.

The chain combines TRBV29-1 with TRBJ1-1; TRBD1 agrees at 7 bases. J gave up 0 bases and V 6 bases, and 16 bases lay outside the gene matches. CDR1 is SQVTM and CDR2 is ANQGSEA in the germline V gene. CDR3 length equals 17 residues. This chain's CDR3 is CSVAPWGQPVMNTEAFF. The CDR3 region has the DNA TGCAGCGTAGCCCCCTGGGGACAGCCTGTCATGAACACTGAAGCTTTCTTT. Supplemented by reference TRBV29-1 and TRBJ1-1, the full variable domain reads SAVISQKPSRDICQRGTSLTIQCQVDSQVTMMFWYRQQPGQSLTLIATANQGSEATYESGFVIDKFPISRPNLTFSTLTVSNMSPEDSSIYLCSVAPWGQPVMNTEAFFGQGTRLTVV.

This chain connects TRBV4-1 to TRBJ1-3; D not certain. With 0 bases removed from V and 4 bases from J, the gap between germline ends came to 10 bases. This CDR3 is 15 amino acids long. Looked up from germline, CDR1 is MGHRA and CDR2 is YSYEKL. As DNA, the CDR3 is TGCGCCAGCAGCCAAGAATTACGAGGGGGAAACACCATATATTTT. It codes for CASSQELRGGNTIYF.

V and J are TRBV4-2 and TRBJ2-7; the match to TRBD2 covers 12 bases. This CDR3 comprises 17 residues. The V and J ends lost 4 bases and 3 bases, in that order; junction bases with no gene match: 10. Germline V gives CDR1 LGHNA, CDR2 YNFKEQ. CDR3 DNA sequence: TGTGCCAGCAGCCCCTCTAGCGGGAGGGCCTCTTACTACGAGCAGTACTTC. Protein: CASSPSSGRASYYEQYF.